The sequence of this T cell receptor beta chain was determined in a study of vaccination effects on CD4 cells after COVID-19. Study conclusions and caveats: The vaccine-induced clones of healthy vaccinees included only 1 of 255 that cross-reacted with common cold coronaviruses.

Culturing for about 10 days preceded CD4+ T cell isolation. TCRdb's copy holds only in-frame clones and misses some; the assay was immunoSEQ multiplex PCR. The sample shows about 76,000 clones, 70% to 80% of them seen only once. Concerning this clone: Its antigen is currently unknown.

The CDR3 runs 14 residues. Trimming shortened V by 2 bases and J by 5 bases, and 12 bases separated the two germline ends. Germline CDR1 SNHLY, CDR2 FYNNEI. The sample consisted of CD4+ T cells from PBMCs cultured without peptide, taken before COVID-19 vaccination. The TCR was taken from a human donor who received a COVID-19 vaccine. The chain employs TRBV2 and TRBJ1-1; D ambiguous. The CDR3 sequence is CASSETRSGTEAFF. The CDR3 DNA follows: TGTGCCAGCAGTGAAACCAGATCGGGGACTGAAGCTTTCTTT.